What follows describes a single T cell receptor beta chain. Its antigen target is currently unknown. A far larger clone differs by one base, so this is likely a read error. This sample was included in a study of low-dose radiotherapy and immunotherapy resistance in tumors (dated by TCRdb to between 2021 and 2023). The study in broad terms: In Cohort 1, each fraction delivered 0.5 Gy every 2 weeks, and the prescribed total PTV dose was 6.5 Gy. Patients in Cohort 2 were given 1 Gy per fraction every two weeks, for a total of 13 Gy across 26 weeks. Nivolumab and ipilimumab were both given intravenously, with nivolumab at a 240 mg flat dose every two weeks and ipilimumab at 1 mg/kg every six weeks. Intravenous cyclophosphamide at 200 mg/m2 was administered every two weeks, one day ahead of each radiation and immunotherapy administration. Starting on cycle 1 day 1, patients took 300 mg of aspirin by mouth once daily for four cycles. Randomization of trial participants into treatment groups was not performed. The translational analysis covered eight patients: three from the first dose cohort and the first five from the second dose cohort.

To make first-strand cDNA, Superscript III was used along with a set of TRAV- and TRBV-specific primers so that both the TCRalpha and TCRbeta chains were covered. TCRs were amplified with Phusion for around 19 PCR cycles, with a constant-region primer paired with the adapter attached to the V primers. The MessageAmp II aRNA Amplification Kit was used to amplify the isolated mRNA, with in vitro transcription run for more than 15 hours at 37 degrees C. mRNA for TCR sequencing was isolated with the Dynabeads mRNA DIRECT Purification Kit. Indexed Illumina adapters were added in a second roughly 26-cycle Phusion PCR, and the resulting products were purified with AMPure XP beads. Deep sequencing of TCRalpha and TCRbeta libraries was performed on an Illumina MiniSeq instrument. For the original study's pipeline: Using custom Perl scripts, TCR sequences that encoded the same protein were pooled, out-of-frame sequences were dropped, and the abundance of each clonotype was calculated. Any TCR sequence backed by just one read was left out of the analysis. Among the metrics used to describe the repertoires were Shannon entropy, Gini index, clonality, richness, and the frequency of TCRs shared between repertoires. TCRdb handled the public reads itself, with Q25 trimming in fastp and clone calling in MiXCR, and kept productive beta chains. All rows with the same CDR3 protein become a single entry with the most common DNA and genes. The V and J calls come from TCRdb's annotation, not from the publication. Here the sample has about 39,000 distinct CDR3 sequences; around 20% occur a single time. The ten largest clones add up to 9.2% of the sample.

Deletion took 2 bases off V and 10 bases off J, with a span of 15 bases between the germline ends. According to the germline V gene (reference sequence), CDR1 reads PRHDT and CDR2 reads FYEKMQ. Taken from cysteine to phenylalanine, the CDR3 has 14 residues. Solely the CDR3 DNA is kept, with 42 bases framed from the first base. Interpreted using the paper, the time point label stands for: after trial treatment. According to the study, the label for this sample's treatment or condition signals: LDRT plus nivolumab, ipilimumab, low-dose cyclophosphamide and aspirin (RACIN trial). Donors were enrolled in RACIN, a single-arm phase I dose-escalation trial combining nivolumab, ipilimumab, aspirin, low-dose cyclophosphamide and low-dose radiotherapy. Eligible patients had advanced, TIL-negative solid tumors.

The rearranged chain carries TRBV13 and TRBJ2-1; possibly the D gene is TRBD1, per 6 matching bases. Material: PBMCs, obtained after low-dose radiotherapy plus immunotherapy. The receptor's source is a female donor with ovarian cancer. The bases read TGTGCCAGCAGCTTAACAGGGAACTTATACGAGCAGTTCTTC. It translates as CASSLTGNLYEQFF.